This T cell receptor (beta chain) was recorded in a study of control samples from healthy donors and cancer patients. Germline CDR1 SNHLY, CDR2 FYNNEI. The length of the CDR3 is 15 residues. V was clipped by 6 bases and J by 6 bases; unmatched bases: 4. Repertoires were generated with immunoSEQ multiplex PCR, while TCRdb's copy carries only in-frame clones and drops some. Among some 120,000 clones listed, roughly 84% were seen once. The clonotype was recovered from a man aged 35-49 years in good health. The chain links TRBV2 to TRBJ2-4; TRBD2 agrees at 14 bases. The sequenced sample consisted of blood. The CDR3 DNA reads TGTGCCAGCAGGGGACTAGCGGGGGTCGGAAACATTCAGTACTTC. Translation gives CASRGLAGVGNIQYF.